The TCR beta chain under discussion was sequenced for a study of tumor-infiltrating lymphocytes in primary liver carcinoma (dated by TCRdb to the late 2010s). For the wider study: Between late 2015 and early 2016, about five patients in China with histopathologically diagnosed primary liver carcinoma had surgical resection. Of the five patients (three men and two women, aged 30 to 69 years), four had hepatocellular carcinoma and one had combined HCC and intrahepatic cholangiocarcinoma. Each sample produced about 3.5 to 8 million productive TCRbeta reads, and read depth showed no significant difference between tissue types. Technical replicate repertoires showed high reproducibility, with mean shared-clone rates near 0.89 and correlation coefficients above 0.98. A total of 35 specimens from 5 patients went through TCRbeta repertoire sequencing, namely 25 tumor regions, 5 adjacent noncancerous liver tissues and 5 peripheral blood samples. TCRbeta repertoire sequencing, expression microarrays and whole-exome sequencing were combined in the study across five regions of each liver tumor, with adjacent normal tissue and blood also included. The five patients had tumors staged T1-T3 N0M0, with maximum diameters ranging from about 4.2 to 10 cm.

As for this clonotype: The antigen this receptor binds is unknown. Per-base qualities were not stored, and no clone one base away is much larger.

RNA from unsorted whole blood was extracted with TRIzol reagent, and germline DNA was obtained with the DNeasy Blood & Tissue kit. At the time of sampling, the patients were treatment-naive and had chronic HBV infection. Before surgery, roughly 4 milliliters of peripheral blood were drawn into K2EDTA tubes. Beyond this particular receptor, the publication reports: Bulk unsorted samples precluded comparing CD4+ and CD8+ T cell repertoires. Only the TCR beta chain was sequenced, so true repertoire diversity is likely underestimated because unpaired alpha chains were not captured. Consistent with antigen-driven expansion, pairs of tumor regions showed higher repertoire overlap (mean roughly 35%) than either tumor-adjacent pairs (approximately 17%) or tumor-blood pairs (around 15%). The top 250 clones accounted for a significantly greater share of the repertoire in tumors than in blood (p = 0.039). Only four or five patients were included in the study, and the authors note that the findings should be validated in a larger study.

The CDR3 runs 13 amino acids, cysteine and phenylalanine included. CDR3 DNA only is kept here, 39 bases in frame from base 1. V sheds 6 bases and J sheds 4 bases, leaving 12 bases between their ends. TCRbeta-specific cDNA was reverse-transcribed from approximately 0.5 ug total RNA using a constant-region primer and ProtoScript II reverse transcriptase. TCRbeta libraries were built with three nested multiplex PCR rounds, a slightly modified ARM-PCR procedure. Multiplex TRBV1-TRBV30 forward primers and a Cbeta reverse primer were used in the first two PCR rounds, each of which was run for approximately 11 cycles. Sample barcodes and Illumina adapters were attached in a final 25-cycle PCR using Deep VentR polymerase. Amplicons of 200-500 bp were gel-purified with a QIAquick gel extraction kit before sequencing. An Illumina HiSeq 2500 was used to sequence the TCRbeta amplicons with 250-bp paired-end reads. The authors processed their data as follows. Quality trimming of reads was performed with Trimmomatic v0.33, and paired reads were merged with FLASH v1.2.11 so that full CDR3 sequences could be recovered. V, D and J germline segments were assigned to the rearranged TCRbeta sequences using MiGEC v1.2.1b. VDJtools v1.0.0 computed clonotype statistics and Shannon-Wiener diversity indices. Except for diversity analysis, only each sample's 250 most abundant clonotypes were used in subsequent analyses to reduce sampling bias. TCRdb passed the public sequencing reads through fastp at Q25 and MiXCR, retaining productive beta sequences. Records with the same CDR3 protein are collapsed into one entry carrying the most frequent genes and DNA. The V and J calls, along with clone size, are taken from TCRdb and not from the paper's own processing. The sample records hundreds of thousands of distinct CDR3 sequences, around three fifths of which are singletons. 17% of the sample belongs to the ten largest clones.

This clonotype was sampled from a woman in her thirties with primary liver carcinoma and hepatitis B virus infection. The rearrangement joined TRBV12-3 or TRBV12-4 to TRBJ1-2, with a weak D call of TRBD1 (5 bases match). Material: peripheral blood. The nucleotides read TGTGCCAGCAGCATGACAGCGTCCTATGGCTACACCTTC. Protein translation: CASSMTASYGYTF.